Shown below are 24 T cell receptor beta chains from a single sample sequenced in a study of blood T cell repertoires in COVID-19. The table came from immunoSEQ multiplex PCR; TCRdb's copy has only in-frame clones and leaves some out. The data hold 410,000 or so clones, with approximately 89% observed a single time. The sequenced sample consisted of peripheral blood. Every receptor here comes from a woman aged 40 to 50 with COVID-19, enrolled during active disease.

On this clone: Other DNA sequences in the same sample also yield this CDR3. The chain joins TRBV5-1 to TRBJ1-2, with 10 bases identical to TRBD1. Germline trimming cut 2 bases from V and 0 bases from J; bases unmatched to any gene: 7. This CDR3 spans 17 amino acids. Germline CDR1 SGHRS, CDR2 YFSETQ. The CDR3 region has the DNA TGCGCCAGCAGCTTATCCGGGACAGGGGCCTCTAACTATGGCTACACCTTC. Encoded protein: CASSLSGTGASNYGYTF.

In this sample, this clone turned up many times. V is TRBV14 and J is TRBJ1-2; D is possibly TRBD1 (6 bases). The CDR3 has 16 amino acids. Germline loops: CDR1 SGHDN, CDR2 FVKESK. V was pared by 5 bases and J by 4 bases, with 20 bases between. For the CDR3, the DNA is TGTGCCAGCAGCTCCAAACAGGGTCTGGGAAGCTATGGCTACACCTTC. The encoded protein is CASSSKQGLGSYGYTF.

This chain joins TRBV14 and TRBJ2-6; D is ambiguous. This CDR3 has 17 amino acids. The ends were cut back, 0 bases at V and 1 base at J, with 10 bases in the middle. CDR1 is SGHDN and CDR2 is FVKESK in the germline V gene. CDR3 sequence (DNA): TGTGCCAGCAGCCAAGATAGTACGATGTCTGGGGCCAACGTCCTGACTTTC. This gives the protein CASSQDSTMSGANVLTF. The full variable domain, its missing parts supplied by reference TRBV14 and TRBJ2-6, is EAGVTQFPSHSVIEKGQTVTLRCDPISGHDNLYWYRRVMGKEIKFLLHFVKESKQDESGMPNNRFLAERTGGTYSTLKVQPAELEDSGVYFCASSQDSTMSGANVLTFGAGSRLTVL.

V usage is TRBV6-1 and J usage is TRBJ1-1, with D possibly matching TRBD1 (5 bases). Trimming took off 2 bases at V and 1 base at J, with 17 bases between the two ends. The CDR3 runs to 17 residues. The germline V gene encodes CDR1 MNHNS and CDR2 SASEGT. The CDR3 region has the DNA TGTGCCAGCAGTGAATGGGTGGGGGGGTTGGCGAACACTGAAGCTTTCTTT. This gives the protein CASSEWVGGLANTEAFF.

The chain links TRBV27 to TRBJ2-5, with 8 bases lining up with TRBD1. CDR1 is MNHEY, CDR2 SMNVEV, per germline (reference sequence). This CDR3 contains 14 residues. The V gene end was trimmed by 5 bases and the J gene end by 4 bases; junction bases not matched to a gene: 6. In nucleotides, the CDR3 is TGTGCCAGCAGTCGGGTAACAGGGGGAGAGACCCAGTACTTC. Translating it yields CASSRVTGGETQYF.

In nucleotides, the CDR3 is TGTGCCAGCAGCTCACAGGGAGGGTTTAACTATGGCTACACCTTC. Its translation: CASSSQGGFNYGYTF. The J gene is TRBJ1-2, the V gene TRBV7-9; possibly TRBD1 for D (6 bases). The ends were cut back, 4 bases at V and 1 base at J, with 13 bases in the middle. This CDR3 region has 15 residues. Germline assignment: CDR1 SEHNR and CDR2 FQNEAQ (reference sequence).

The rearrangement joins TRBV19 to TRBJ1-5; D uncertain. CDR3 length: 15 residues. The germline gives CDR1 LNHDA, CDR2 SQIVND (reference sequence). Trimming left V 4 bases short and J 0 bases short, with 10 bases between. DNA of the CDR3: TGTGCCAGTAGTACCCAAAGAGATAGCAATCAGCCCCAGCATTTT. It encodes CASSTQRDSNQPQHF.

V gene TRBV7-9 combines with J gene TRBJ2-2; maybe TRBD1 (5 bases). This CDR3 is 16 amino acids long. V gave up 1 base and J gave up 4 bases, with 13 bases separating them. CDR1 is SEHNR, CDR2 FQNEAQ, per germline (reference sequence). In DNA, the CDR3 is TGTGCCAGCAGCTTAGTAAGGGGCATCGGCACCGGGGAGCTGTTTTTT. The encoded protein is CASSLVRGIGTGELFF.

The chain employs TRBV5-1 and TRBJ1-2, with TRBD1 matching 11 bases. The CDR3 consists of 15 residues. The junction had 6 bases not matched to a gene; V was cut back by 4 bases and J by 4 bases. Germline CDR1 is SGHRS and CDR2 is YFSETQ. CDR3 in amino acids: CASSTDGTGGYGYTF. The CDR3 DNA reads TGCGCCAGCAGCACAGACGGGACAGGGGGCTATGGCTACACCTTC.

The gene calls are TRBV27 and TRBJ2-5; D is unclear. The germline V gene encodes CDR1 MNHEY and CDR2 SMNVEV (reference sequence). This CDR3 is built from 17 residues. V was clipped by 3 bases and J by 1 base, with 18 bases between them. CDR3 bases: TGTGCCAGCAGTTTCGCCGCCAGTTCAGTACCCCAAGAGACCCAGTACTTC. Amino acids: CASSFAASSVPQETQYF.

This clone was counted once. The chain employs TRBV19 and TRBJ2-1; 8 bases line up with TRBD1. The CDR3 runs 15 residues. Germline CDR1 is LNHDA and CDR2 is SQIVND (reference sequence). Trimming at V came to 7 bases and at J to 4 bases, leaving 9 bases not matched to a gene. The CDR3 protein is CASTTLRQGYNEQFF. In nucleotides, the CDR3 is TGTGCCAGTACCACCTTGAGACAGGGGTACAATGAGCAGTTCTTC. Complete variable domain (other parts from reference TRBV19 and TRBJ2-1): DGGITQSPKYLFRKEGQNVTLSCEQNLNHDAMYWYRQDPGQGLRLIYYSQIVNDFQKGDIAEGYSVSREKKESFPLTVTSAQKNPTAFYLCASTTLRQGYNEQFFGPGTRLTVL.

Only one count was recorded for this clone. This chain uses TRBV19 with TRBJ2-6; 8 nucleotides line up with TRBD1. This CDR3 comprises 17 residues. V gave up 4 bases and J gave up 2 bases; unmatched junction bases: 7. Germline V gene data show CDR1 as LNHDA and CDR2 as SQIVND (reference sequence). The DNA of the CDR3 is TGTGCCAGTAGTAACGGGCAGGGGGCGCCTGGGGCCAACGTCCTGACTTTC. This codes for CASSNGQGAPGANVLTF.

This clone was seen just once. The rearrangement links TRBV27 to TRBJ2-7, with 10 bases aligning to TRBD1. Germline V gene lookup returns CDR1 MNHEY and CDR2 SMNVEV (reference sequence). This CDR3 comprises 14 residues. The V gene end was trimmed by 6 bases and the J gene end by 2 bases; junction bases not matched to a gene: 4. CDR3 loop: CASSRQGAPYEQYF. CDR3 DNA: TGTGCCAGCAGCCGACAGGGGGCCCCCTACGAGCAGTACTTC.

The rearrangement joins TRBV14 to TRBJ2-7, with D possibly TRBD2 on 6 matching bases. With 2 bases removed from V and 2 bases from J, the gap between germline ends came to 7 bases. The CDR3 extends over 13 amino acids. Germline CDR1 and CDR2: SGHDN and FVKESK. CDR3: CASSQWGAYEQYF. The CDR3 nucleotides read TGTGCCAGCAGCCAATGGGGGGCCTACGAGCAGTACTTC.

The genes are TRBV6-2 or TRBV6-3 and TRBJ1-1; 8 nucleotides match TRBD1. The CDR3 runs 16 residues. The V and J ends lost 8 bases and 2 bases, in that order; junction bases with no gene match: 13. Looked up from germline, CDR1 is MNHEY and CDR2 is SVGEGT. CDR3 protein: CASGRTGTGRNTEAFF. The CDR3 coding sequence is TGTGCCAGCGGCCGCACCGGGACAGGCAGAAACACTGAAGCTTTCTTT.

The rearrangement uses TRBV7-2 and TRBJ1-4; no definite D call. CDR1 is SGHTA and CDR2 is FQGNSA in the germline V gene. The CDR3 contains 13 residues. V was cut by 5 bases and J by 5 bases, with 9 bases left in between. CDR3 DNA sequence: TGTGCCAGCAGCCACGGCGGGAATGAAAAACTGTTTTTT. Translated: CASSHGGNEKLFF.

In its sample, this clone was seen a few times. CDR3 amino acids: CSVRGSGTGELFF. DNA for the CDR3: TGCAGCGTGCGAGGGTCCGGCACCGGGGAGCTGTTTTTT. V gene TRBV29-1 combines with J gene TRBJ2-2; D is perhaps TRBD2 (5 bases). The CDR3 spans 13 residues. V gave up 6 bases and J gave up 4 bases, with 12 bases separating them. Germline loops: CDR1 SQVTM, CDR2 ANQGSEA.

V and J are TRBV27 and TRBJ2-5; D gene ambiguous. V lost 8 bases and J lost 2, with 6 bases in between. Germline-derived CDR1 and CDR2 are MNHEY and SMNVEV (reference sequence). This CDR3 is built from 11 residues. The CDR3 is CASPGQETQYF. In nucleotides, the CDR3 is TGTGCCAGCCCCGGTCAAGAGACCCAGTACTTC.

The chain links TRBV18 to TRBJ1-2; D may be TRBD1 (6 bases). The CDR3 runs to 14 residues. The V and J ends lost 6 bases and 3 bases respectively, with 14 bases between them. The germline gives CDR1 KGHSH, CDR2 LQKENI. The CDR3 DNA sequence: TGTGCCAGCTCGCCCACAGGGCTCGACTATGGCTACACCTTC. Amino acids: CASSPTGLDYGYTF.

The chain joins TRBV7-9 to TRBJ2-5; D not certain. Per germline, CDR1 SEHNR and CDR2 FQNEAQ (reference sequence). V lost 5 bases to trimming and J lost 5 bases, with 12 bases between them. The CDR3 extends over 13 amino acids. CDR3 sequence: CASSMAPVETQYF. The CDR3 region has the DNA TGTGCCAGCAGCATGGCCCCCGTGGAGACCCAGTACTTC.

The chain uses TRBV19 and TRBJ2-7; 9 bases line up with TRBD2. The CDR3 extends over 15 amino acids. Germline loops: CDR1 LNHDA, CDR2 SQIVND (reference sequence). V trimming: 5 bases; J trimming: 4 bases; junction bases outside the gene matches: 9. CDR3 DNA sequence: TGTGCCAGTAGTTTTCTTAGCGGGAGCCAGTACGAGCAGTACTTC. This gives the protein CASSFLSGSQYEQYF.

The chain uses TRBV5-1 and TRBJ1-5, with D unresolved. The CDR3 extends over 14 amino acids. V lost 4 bases to trimming and J lost 8 bases, with 16 bases between them. Per germline, CDR1 SGHRS and CDR2 YFSETQ. The DNA of the CDR3 is TGCGCCAGCAGCACCGGACTGTCCGGGGAGCCCCAGCATTTT. It codes for CASSTGLSGEPQHF.

The rearrangement uses TRBV5-4 and TRBJ1-3; possibly TRBD1 for D (6 bases). Between the trimmed V and J ends, which lost 0 bases and 3 bases, there was a span of 13 bases. The CDR3 spans 16 residues. Germline V CDR1 and CDR2: SGHNT, YYREEE (reference sequence). Here the CDR3 DNA reads TGTGCCAGCAGCTTGGATCAGGGGCCCAGTGGAAACACCATATATTTT. Amino acid sequence: CASSLDQGPSGNTIYF.

The CDR3 loop is CASSYSGRYNEQFF. The CDR3 DNA reads as TGTGCCAGCAGTTACTCGGGCCGGTACAATGAGCAGTTCTTC. The chain is built from TRBV6-2 or TRBV6-3 and TRBJ2-1; no reliable D call. CDR1 is MNHEY and CDR2 is SVGEGT in the germline V gene. This CDR3 is built from 14 residues. The V end was cut by 0 bases, the J end by 4 bases, with 7 bases between.